This T cell receptor beta chain appears in the sequencing data of a study of response to subunit inactivated influenza vaccine. TCRdb fed the RT-PCR reads into MiXCR, producing one record per CDR3 protein. The table includes roughly 500,000 distinct CDR3 sequences, 16% detected once. Trimming at V came to 4 bases and at J to 6 bases, leaving 6 bases not matched to a gene. This CDR3 has 15 residues. Germline V gene lookup returns CDR1 SGHRS and CDR2 YFSETQ. The J gene is TRBJ2-2, the V gene TRBV5-1; the match to TRBD2 covers 10 bases. The sample consisted of CD4+ T cells sorted from PBMCs, taken around 25 months after vaccination. This TCR derives from a man aged 50 to 75 who received an inactivated influenza vaccine. The CDR3 protein is CASSASGSGAGELFF. The CDR3 DNA reads TGCGCCAGCAGCGCTAGCGGGAGCGGCGCCGGGGAGCTGTTTTTT. The full variable domain, with the rest looked up from reference TRBV5-1 and TRBJ2-2, is KAGVTQTPRYLIKTRGQQVTLSCSPISGHRSVSWYQQTPGQGLQFLFEYFSETQRNKGNFPGRFSGRQFSNSRSEMNVSTLELGDSALYLCASSASGSGAGELFFGEGSRLTVL.